This T cell receptor beta chain was found in a study of T cell repertoires in cytomegalovirus infection. TCRdb itself ran the reads through MiXCR, one entry per CDR3 protein. This sample has some 800,000 distinct CDR3 sequences; around 29% occur once, and the top ten carry roughly 14%. Per the germline V gene, CDR1 is MNHEY and CDR2 is SVGAGI. J lost 2 bases, V lost 6 bases, and 12 bases had no gene match. The CDR3 has 16 amino acids. About this clonotype itself: What it binds is unknown.

Sequenced material: cultured CD8+ T cells from PBMCs, taken from culture after CMV antigen stimulation. This receptor was taken from a human donor in good health (CMV status not recorded). Some clones in this sample may be carry-over from other donors' samples. The J gene is TRBJ2-7, the V gene TRBV6-5; 8 bases line up with TRBD2. CDR3 residues: CASSHATAGGAYEQYF. CDR3 nucleotide sequence: TGTGCCAGCAGCCACGCAACGGCGGGGGGTGCCTACGAGCAGTACTTC.